This T cell receptor beta chain stems from a study of T cells after yellow fever vaccination. Study-level findings and limits: FACS-sorted repertoires could harbor abundant contaminating bulk-population clonotypes. Primary-vaccination clones mostly resurfaced post-booster (around 96% CD4, roughly 90% CD8).

A note on this clonotype: Its antigen is unidentified.

The length of the CDR3 is 15 residues. J was trimmed by 3 bases and V by 4 bases; bases with no gene match: 8. The germline gives CDR1 MNHEY, CDR2 SVGEGT. Template switching by 5'RACE produced TCR cDNA, adding a universal primer site and UMIs. One entry per CDR3 protein results from TCRdb running MiXCR on the 5' RACE reads. The sample contains a few hundred thousand distinct CDR3 sequences, approximately 8% of which appear only once. This receptor was taken from a man aged 18 to 29 who received the YFV17D yellow fever vaccine. The rearrangement links TRBV6-2 or TRBV6-3 to TRBJ2-7; 8 bases align to TRBD2. The sample in question was CD4+ T cells sorted from PBMCs, obtained 5 days after the yellow fever booster vaccination. The CDR3 DNA reads as TGTGCCAGCAGTTCCCCGGGACTAGTGGGCTACGAGCAGTACGTC. Translated, it gives CASSSPGLVGYEQYV.